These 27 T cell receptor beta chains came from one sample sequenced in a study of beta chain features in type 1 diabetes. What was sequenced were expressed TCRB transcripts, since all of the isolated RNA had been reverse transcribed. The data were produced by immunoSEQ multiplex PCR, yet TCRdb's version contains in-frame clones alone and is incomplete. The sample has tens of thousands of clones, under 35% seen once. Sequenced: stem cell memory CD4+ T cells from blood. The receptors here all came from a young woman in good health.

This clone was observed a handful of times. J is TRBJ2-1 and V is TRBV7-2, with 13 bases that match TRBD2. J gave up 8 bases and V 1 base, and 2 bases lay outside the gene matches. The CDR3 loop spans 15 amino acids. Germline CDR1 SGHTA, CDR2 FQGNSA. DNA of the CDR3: TGTGCCAGCAGCTTAGTGACTAGCGGGGGGTATGAGCAGTTCTTC. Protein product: CASSLVTSGGYEQFF.

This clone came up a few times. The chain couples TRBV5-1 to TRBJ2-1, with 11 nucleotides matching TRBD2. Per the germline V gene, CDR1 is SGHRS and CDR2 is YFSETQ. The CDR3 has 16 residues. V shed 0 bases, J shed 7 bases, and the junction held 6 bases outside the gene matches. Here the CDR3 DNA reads TGCGCCAGCAGCTTGGGCCTAGCGGGAGGCTTAAATGAGCAGTTCTTC. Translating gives CASSLGLAGGLNEQFF. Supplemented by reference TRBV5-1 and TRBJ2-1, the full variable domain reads KAGVTQTPRYLIKTRGQQVTLSCSPISGHRSVSWYQQTPGQGLQFLFEYFSETQRNKGNFPGRFSGRQFSNSRSEMNVSTLELGDSALYLCASSLGLAGGLNEQFFGPGTRLTVL.

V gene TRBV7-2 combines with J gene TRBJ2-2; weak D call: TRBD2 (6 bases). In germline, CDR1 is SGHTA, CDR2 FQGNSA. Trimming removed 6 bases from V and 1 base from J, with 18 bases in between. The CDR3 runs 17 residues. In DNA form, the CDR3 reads TGTGCCAGCAGTTTTCTCTCCGGGACTCGGAACACCGGGGAGCTGTTTTTT. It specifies CASSFLSGTRNTGELFF.

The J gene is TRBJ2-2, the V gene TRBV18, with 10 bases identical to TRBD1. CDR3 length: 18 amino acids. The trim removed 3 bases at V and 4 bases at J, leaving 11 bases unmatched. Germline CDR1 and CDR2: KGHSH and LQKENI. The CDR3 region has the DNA TGTGCCAGCTCACCCTACCCAGACAGGGGGCATGGCACCGGGGAGCTGTTTTTT. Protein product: CASSPYPDRGHGTGELFF. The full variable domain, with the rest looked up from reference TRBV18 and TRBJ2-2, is NAGVMQNPRHLVRRRGQEARLRCSPMKGHSHVYWYRQLPEEGLKFMVYLQKENIIDESGMPKERFSAEFPKEGPSILRIQQVVRGDSAAYFCASSPYPDRGHGTGELFFGEGSRLTVL.

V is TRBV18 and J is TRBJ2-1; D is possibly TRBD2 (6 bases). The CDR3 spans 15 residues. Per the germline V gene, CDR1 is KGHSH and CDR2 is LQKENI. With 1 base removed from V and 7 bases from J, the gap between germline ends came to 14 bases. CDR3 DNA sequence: TGTGCCAGCTCACCACGTGGGCTCCGGGGGAATGAGCAGTTCTTC. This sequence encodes CASSPRGLRGNEQFF.

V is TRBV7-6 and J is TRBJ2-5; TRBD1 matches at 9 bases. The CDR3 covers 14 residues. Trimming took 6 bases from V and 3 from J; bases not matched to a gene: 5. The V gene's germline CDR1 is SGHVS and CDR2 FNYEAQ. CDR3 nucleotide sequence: TGTGCCAGCAGTCGATGGGACAGGGAAGAGACCCAGTACTTC. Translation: CASSRWDREETQYF.

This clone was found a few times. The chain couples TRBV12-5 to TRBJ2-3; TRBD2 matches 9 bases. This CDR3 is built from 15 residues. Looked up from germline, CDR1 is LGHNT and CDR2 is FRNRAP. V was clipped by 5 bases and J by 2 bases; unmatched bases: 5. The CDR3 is CASGLGLANTDTQYF. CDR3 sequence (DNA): TGTGCTAGTGGTCTAGGACTAGCGAACACAGATACGCAGTATTTT. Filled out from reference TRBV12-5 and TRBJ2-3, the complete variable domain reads DARVTQTPRHKVTEMGQEVTMRCQPILGHNTVFWYRQTMMQGLELLAYFRNRAPLDDSGMPKDRFSAEMPDATLATLKIQPSEPRDSAVYFCASGLGLANTDTQYFGPGTRLTVL.

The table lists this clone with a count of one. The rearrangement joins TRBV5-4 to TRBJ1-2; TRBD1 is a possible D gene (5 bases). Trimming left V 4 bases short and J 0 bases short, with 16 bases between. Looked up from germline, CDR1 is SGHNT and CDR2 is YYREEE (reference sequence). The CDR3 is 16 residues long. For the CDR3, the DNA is TGTGCCAGCAGCCCCCGGGAGGGGCGAGCTAACTATGGCTACACCTTC. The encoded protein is CASSPREGRANYGYTF.

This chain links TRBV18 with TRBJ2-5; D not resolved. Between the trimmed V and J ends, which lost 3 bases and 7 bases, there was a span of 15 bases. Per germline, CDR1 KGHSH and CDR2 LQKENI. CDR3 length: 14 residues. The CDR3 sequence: CASSPEARDGTQYF. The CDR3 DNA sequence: TGTGCCAGCTCACCCGAAGCAAGAGATGGGACCCAGTACTTC.

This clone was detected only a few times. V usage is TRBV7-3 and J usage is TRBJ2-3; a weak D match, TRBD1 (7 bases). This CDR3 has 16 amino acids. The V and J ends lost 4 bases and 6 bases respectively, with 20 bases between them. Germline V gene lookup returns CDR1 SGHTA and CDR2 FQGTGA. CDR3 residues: CASSSKGAGRRDTQYF. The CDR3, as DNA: TGTGCCAGCAGCTCTAAGGGGGCGGGGCGGCGGGATACGCAGTATTTT.

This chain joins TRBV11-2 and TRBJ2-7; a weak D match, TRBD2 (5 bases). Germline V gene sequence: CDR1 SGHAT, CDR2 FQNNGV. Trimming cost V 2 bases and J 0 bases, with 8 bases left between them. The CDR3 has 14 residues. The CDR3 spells CASSLSGSSYEQYF. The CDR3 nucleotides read TGTGCCAGCAGCTTAAGTGGGAGCTCCTACGAGCAGTACTTC.

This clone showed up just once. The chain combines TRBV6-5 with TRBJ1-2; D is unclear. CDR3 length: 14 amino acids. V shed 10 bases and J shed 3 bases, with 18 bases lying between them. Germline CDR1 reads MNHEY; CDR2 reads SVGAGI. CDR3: CATFEVTDDYGYTF. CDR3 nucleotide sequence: TGTGCCACCTTCGAGGTTACTGACGACTATGGCTACACCTTC.

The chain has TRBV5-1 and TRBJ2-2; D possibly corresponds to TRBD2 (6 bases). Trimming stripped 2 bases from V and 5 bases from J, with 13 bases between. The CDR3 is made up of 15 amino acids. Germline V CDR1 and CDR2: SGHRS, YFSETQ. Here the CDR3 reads CASSFPGLQTGELFF. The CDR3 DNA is TGCGCCAGCAGCTTTCCGGGACTCCAAACCGGGGAGCTGTTTTTT.

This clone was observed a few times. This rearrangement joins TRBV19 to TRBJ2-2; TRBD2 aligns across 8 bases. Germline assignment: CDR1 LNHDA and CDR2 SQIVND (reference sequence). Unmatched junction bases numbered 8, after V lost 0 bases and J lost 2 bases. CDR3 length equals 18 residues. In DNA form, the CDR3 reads TGTGCCAGTAGTATAGATCTGGTAGCGGGGCCAAACACCGGGGAGCTGTTTTTT. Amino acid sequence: CASSIDLVAGPNTGELFF.

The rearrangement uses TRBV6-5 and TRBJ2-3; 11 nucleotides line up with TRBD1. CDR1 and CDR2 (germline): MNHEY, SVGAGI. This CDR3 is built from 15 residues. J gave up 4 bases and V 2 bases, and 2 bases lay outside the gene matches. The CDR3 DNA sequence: TGTGCCAGCAGTTACCGGGGACAGGGGGCAGATACGCAGTATTTT. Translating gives CASSYRGQGADTQYF.

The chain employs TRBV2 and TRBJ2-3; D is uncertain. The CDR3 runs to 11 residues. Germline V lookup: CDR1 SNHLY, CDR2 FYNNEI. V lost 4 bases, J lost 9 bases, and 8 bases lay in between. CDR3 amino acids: CASSVEETQYF. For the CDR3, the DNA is TGTGCCAGCAGTGTTGAGGAGACGCAGTATTTT. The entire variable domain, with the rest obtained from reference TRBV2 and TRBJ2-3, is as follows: EPEVTQTPSHQVTQMGQEVILRCVPISNHLYFYWYRQILGQKVEFLVSFYNNEISEKSEIFDDQFSVERPDGSNFTLKIRSTKLEDSAMYFCASSVEETQYFGPGTRLTVL.

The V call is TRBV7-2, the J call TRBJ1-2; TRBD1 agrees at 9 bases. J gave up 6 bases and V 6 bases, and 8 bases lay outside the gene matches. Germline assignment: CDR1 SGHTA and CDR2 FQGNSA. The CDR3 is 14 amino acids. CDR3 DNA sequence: TGTGCCAGCAGGGCCGGGACAGGGCTTAATGGCTACACCTTC. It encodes CASRAGTGLNGYTF. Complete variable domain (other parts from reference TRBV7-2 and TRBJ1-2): GAGVSQSPSNKVTEKGKDVELRCDPISGHTALYWYRQSLGQGLEFLIYFQGNSAPDKSGLPSDRFSAERTGGSVSTLTIQRTQQEDSAVYLCASRAGTGLNGYTFGSGTRLTVV.

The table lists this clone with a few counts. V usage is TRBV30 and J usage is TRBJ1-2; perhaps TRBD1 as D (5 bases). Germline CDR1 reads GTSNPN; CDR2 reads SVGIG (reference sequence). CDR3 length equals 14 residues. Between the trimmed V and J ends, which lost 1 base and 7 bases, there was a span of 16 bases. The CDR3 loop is CAWSEGAGWGGYTF. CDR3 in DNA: TGTGCCTGGAGTGAAGGGGCAGGGTGGGGTGGCTACACCTTC. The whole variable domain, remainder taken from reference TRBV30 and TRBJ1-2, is SQTIHQWPATLVQPVGSPLSLECTVEGTSNPNLYWYRQAAGRGLQLLFYSVGIGQISSEVPQNLSASRPQDRQFILSSKKLLLSDSGFYLCAWSEGAGWGGYTFGSGTRLTVV.

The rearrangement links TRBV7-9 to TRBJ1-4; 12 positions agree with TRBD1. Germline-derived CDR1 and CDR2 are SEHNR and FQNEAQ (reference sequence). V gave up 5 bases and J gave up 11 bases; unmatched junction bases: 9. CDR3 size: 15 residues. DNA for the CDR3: TGTGCCAGCAGCCGGCCGGGACAGGGGGCCAAGAAACTGTTTTTT. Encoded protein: CASSRPGQGAKKLFF.

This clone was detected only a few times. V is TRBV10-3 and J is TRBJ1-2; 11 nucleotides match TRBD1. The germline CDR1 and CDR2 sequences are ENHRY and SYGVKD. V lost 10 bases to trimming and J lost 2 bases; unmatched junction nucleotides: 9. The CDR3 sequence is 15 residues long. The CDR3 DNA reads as TGTGCCAGCAAGGGACAGGGGGACGCAAACTATGGCTACACCTTC. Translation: CASKGQGDANYGYTF.

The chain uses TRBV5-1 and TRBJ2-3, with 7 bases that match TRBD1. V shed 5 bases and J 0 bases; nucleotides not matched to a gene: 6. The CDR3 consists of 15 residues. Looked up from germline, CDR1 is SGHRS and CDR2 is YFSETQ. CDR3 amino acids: CASRPQGLSTDTQYF. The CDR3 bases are TGCGCCAGCAGACCACAGGGGCTCAGCACAGATACGCAGTATTTT.

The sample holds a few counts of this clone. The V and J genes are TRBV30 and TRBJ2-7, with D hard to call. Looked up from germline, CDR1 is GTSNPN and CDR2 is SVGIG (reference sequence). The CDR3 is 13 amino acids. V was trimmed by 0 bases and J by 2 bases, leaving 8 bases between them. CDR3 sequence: CAWSVLRTYEQYF. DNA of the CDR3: TGTGCCTGGAGTGTACTCAGGACCTACGAGCAGTACTTC.

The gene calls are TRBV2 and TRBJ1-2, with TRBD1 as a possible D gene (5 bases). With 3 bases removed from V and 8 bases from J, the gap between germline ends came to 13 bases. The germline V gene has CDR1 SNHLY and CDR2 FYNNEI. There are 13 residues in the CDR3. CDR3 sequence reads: CASSDPGEVGYTF. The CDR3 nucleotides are TGTGCCAGCAGTGATCCGGGGGAGGTGGGCTACACCTTC. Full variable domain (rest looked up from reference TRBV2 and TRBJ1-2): EPEVTQTPSHQVTQMGQEVILRCVPISNHLYFYWYRQILGQKVEFLVSFYNNEISEKSEIFDDQFSVERPDGSNFTLKIRSTKLEDSAMYFCASSDPGEVGYTFGSGTRLTVV.

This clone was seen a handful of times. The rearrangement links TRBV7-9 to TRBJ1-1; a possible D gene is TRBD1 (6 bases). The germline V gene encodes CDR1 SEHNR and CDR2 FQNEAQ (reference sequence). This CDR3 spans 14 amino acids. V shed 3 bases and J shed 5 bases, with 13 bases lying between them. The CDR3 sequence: CASSFAGARTEAFF. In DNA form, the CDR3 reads TGTGCCAGCAGCTTCGCAGGGGCACGGACTGAAGCTTTCTTT.

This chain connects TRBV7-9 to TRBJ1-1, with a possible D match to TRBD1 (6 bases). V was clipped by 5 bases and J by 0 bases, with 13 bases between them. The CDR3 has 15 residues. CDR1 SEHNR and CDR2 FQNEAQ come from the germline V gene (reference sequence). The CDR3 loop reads CASSGRGGMNTEAFF. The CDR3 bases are TGTGCCAGCAGCGGGAGGGGGGGGATGAACACTGAAGCTTTCTTT.

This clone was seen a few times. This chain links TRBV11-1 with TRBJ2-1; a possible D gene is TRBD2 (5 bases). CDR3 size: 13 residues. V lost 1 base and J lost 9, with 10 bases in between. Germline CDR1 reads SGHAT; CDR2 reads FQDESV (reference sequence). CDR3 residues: CASSLVGGREQFF. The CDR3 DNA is TGTGCCAGCAGCTTAGTTGGAGGTCGTGAGCAGTTCTTC.

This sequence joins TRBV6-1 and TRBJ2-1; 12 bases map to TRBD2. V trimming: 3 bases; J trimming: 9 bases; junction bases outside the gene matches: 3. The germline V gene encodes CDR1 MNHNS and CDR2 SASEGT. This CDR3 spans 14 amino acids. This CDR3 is CASSDPGLAGEQFF. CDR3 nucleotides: TGTGCCAGCAGTGACCCGGGACTAGCGGGTGAGCAGTTCTTC.